These 27 T cell receptor beta chains were sequenced from one sample in a study of CD8 T cells in Susac syndrome. After extraction with the RNeasy kit, about 0.45 to 1 ug of the RNA was reverse transcribed using random hexamers. TCRdb called the immunoSEQ multiplex PCR reads again in MiXCR, with one record for every CDR3 protein. The sample carries roughly 200,000 distinct CDR3 sequences, roughly 95% recorded once. What was sequenced was CD4+ T cells from PBMCs. Receptors originate from a human donor in good health.

This clonotype appeared a single time. The gene calls are TRBV7-2 and TRBJ2-3; D perhaps matches TRBD2 (7 bases). This CDR3 has 14 residues. Trimming took 5 bases from V and 5 from J, leaving 14 bases between them. Germline-derived CDR1 and CDR2 are SGHTA and FQGNSA. CDR3 loop: CASSPVGGRDTQYF. DNA for the CDR3: TGTGCCAGCAGCCCCGTGGGGGGGCGAGATACGCAGTATTTT.

The chain joins TRBV2 to TRBJ2-6, with D uncertain. The V end was cut by 2 bases, the J end by 4 bases, with 9 bases between. The CDR3 length is 15 residues. CDR1 and CDR2 (germline): SNHLY, FYNNEI. For the CDR3, the DNA is TGTGCCAGCAGTGAAACCCGGGCAGGGGCCAACGTCCTGACTTTC. Amino acid sequence: CASSETRAGANVLTF.

The chain uses TRBV4-1 and TRBJ2-1; D unresolved. V dropped 4 bases and J dropped 2 bases, with 12 bases sitting between them. CDR1 is MGHRA and CDR2 is YSYEKL in the germline V gene. The CDR3 extends over 15 amino acids. The CDR3, as DNA: TGCGCCAGCAGCCCGCAGGAGTATCCCTACAATGAGCAGTTCTTC. Protein product: CASSPQEYPYNEQFF.

The chain links TRBV10-1 to TRBJ2-3; D possibly uses TRBD1 or TRBD2 (5 bases each). Trimming removed 6 bases at V and 6 bases at J, with 16 bases between. This CDR3 is built from 14 residues. From germline, CDR1 is WNHNN and CDR2 SYGVQD (reference sequence). Here the CDR3 reads CASSRDRDSDTQYF. Here the CDR3 DNA reads TGCGCCAGCAGCCGGGACCGCGACTCTGATACGCAGTATTTT.

The gene calls are TRBV27 and TRBJ2-5; a possible D gene is TRBD1 (6 bases). Per the germline V gene, CDR1 is MNHEY and CDR2 is SMNVEV (reference sequence). Trimming removed 6 bases at V and 3 bases at J, with 11 bases between. The CDR3 covers 13 residues. This CDR3 is CASRNSGEETQYF. CDR3 in DNA: TGTGCCAGCAGGAACTCAGGGGAAGAGACCCAGTACTTC.

The gene calls are TRBV12-3 or TRBV12-4 and TRBJ1-2, with D unresolved. Trimming stripped 3 bases from V and 7 bases from J, with 6 bases between. The CDR3 consists of 11 residues. In DNA, the CDR3 is TGTGCCAGCAGTTTTATTCGTGGCTACACCTTC. Its translation: CASSFIRGYTF.

The chain couples TRBV27 to TRBJ1-2, with D possibly TRBD1 on 5 matching bases. Trimming left V 0 bases short and J 6 bases short, with 17 bases between. Germline V CDR1 and CDR2: MNHEY, SMNVEV (reference sequence). CDR3 length equals 16 residues. DNA for the CDR3: TGTGCCAGCAGTTTATCCCACCGTGGGGGGTGGCATGGCTACACCTTC. Its translation is CASSLSHRGGWHGYTF.

This rearrangement joins TRBV7-2 to TRBJ2-7; TRBD1 matches 8 bases. The V gene's germline CDR1 is SGHTA and CDR2 FQGNSA. The CDR3 extends over 13 amino acids. The V segment lost 4 bases and the J segment 2 bases; nucleotides outside the gene matches: 1. The DNA for the CDR3 is TGTGCCAGCAGCTGGGACAGGACCTACGAGCAGTACTTC. It encodes CASSWDRTYEQYF.

The V gene is TRBV20-1, the J gene TRBJ1-5; D is uncertain. V lost 6 bases and J lost 2, with 11 bases in between. Germline V gene data show CDR1 as DFQATT and CDR2 as SNEGSKA (reference sequence). This CDR3 has 13 amino acids. The CDR3, as DNA: TGCAGTGCCGGACGGGCGCGCAATCAGCCCCAGCATTTT. Its protein product is CSAGRARNQPQHF.

This clonotype showed up just once. This sequence joins TRBV20-1 and TRBJ1-5; possibly TRBD1 for D (5 bases). Germline V lookup: CDR1 DFQATT, CDR2 SNEGSKA (reference sequence). The CDR3 extends over 16 amino acids. V dropped 4 bases and J dropped 0 bases, with 16 bases sitting between them. Here the CDR3 reads CSAMGRRYHSNQPQHF. Here the CDR3 DNA reads TGCAGTGCTATGGGACGGAGATACCATAGCAATCAGCCCCAGCATTTT.

The V call is TRBV3-1, the J call TRBJ2-7, with TRBD2 as a possible D gene (6 bases). This CDR3 has 13 residues. The V and J ends lost 4 bases and 4 bases respectively, with 11 bases between them. Germline V gene lookup returns CDR1 LGHDT and CDR2 YNNKEL (reference sequence). This chain's CDR3 is CASSLLGGYEQYF. The CDR3 bases are TGTGCCAGCAGCCTGCTCGGGGGATACGAGCAGTACTTC.

This clonotype was observed a handful of times. CDR3 residues: CASSWTSGGAGETQYF. CDR3 DNA: TGTGCCAGCAGTTGGACTAGCGGGGGGGCCGGAGAGACCCAGTACTTC. The J gene is TRBJ2-5, the V gene TRBV7-2; 15 bases match TRBD2. The CDR3 has 16 residues. J lost 4 bases, V lost 6 bases, and 6 bases had no gene match. The germline V gene encodes CDR1 SGHTA and CDR2 FQGNSA.

The V gene is TRBV20-1, the J gene TRBJ2-1; 8 bases fit TRBD2. J lost 7 bases, V lost 5 bases, and 16 bases had no gene match. CDR1 and CDR2 (germline): DFQATT, SNEGSKA (reference sequence). The CDR3 sequence is 16 residues long. The CDR3 nucleotides read TGCAGTGCTCCTAGCATCGAGCGGGAGTTAGCTAATGAGCAGTTCTTC. This sequence encodes CSAPSIERELANEQFF.

CDR3 nucleotide sequence: TGTGCCAGCAGGCAACAGGGGCGGGAGACCCAGTACTTC. Protein: CASRQQGRETQYF. The V and J genes are TRBV27 and TRBJ2-5; 7 bases line up with TRBD1. This CDR3 comprises 13 residues. Per the germline V gene, CDR1 is MNHEY and CDR2 is SMNVEV (reference sequence). Losses at the gene ends were 6 bases for V and 5 bases for J; bases not matched to a gene: 6.

This chain links TRBV3-1 with TRBJ2-1; 13 bases agree with TRBD2. The CDR3 is made up of 18 amino acids. Germline V gene lookup returns CDR1 LGHDT and CDR2 YNNKEL (reference sequence). V shed 0 bases and J 6 bases; nucleotides not matched to a gene: 8. CDR3 region: CASSQEGGLAGALNEQFF. CDR3 nucleotide sequence: TGTGCCAGCAGCCAAGAGGGCGGACTAGCGGGAGCCCTCAATGAGCAGTTCTTC.

The chain combines TRBV5-4 with TRBJ2-1, with D possibly matching TRBD1 (5 bases). The CDR3 loop spans 12 amino acids. Trimming pared 2 bases from V and 13 bases from J, leaving 13 bases between. Germline V gene sequence: CDR1 SGHNT, CDR2 YYREEE (reference sequence). CDR3 nucleotide sequence: TGTGCCAGCAGCTTCGAAAGGGGCCGACAGTTCTTC. It is translated as CASSFERGRQFF.

This chain links TRBV27 with TRBJ1-1; TRBD1 agrees at 7 bases. V was clipped by 2 bases and J by 4 bases; unmatched bases: 13. The CDR3 extends over 17 amino acids. CDR1 and CDR2 from the germline V gene are MNHEY and SMNVEV (reference sequence). The CDR3 DNA sequence: TGTGCCAGCAGTTTACGGTTCGGGACAGAGGTATTCACTGAAGCTTTCTTT. This translates into CASSLRFGTEVFTEAFF.

The chain joins TRBV20-1 to TRBJ2-2; 7 nucleotides agree with TRBD2. The trim removed 0 bases at V and 5 bases at J, leaving 12 bases unmatched. Germline loops: CDR1 DFQATT, CDR2 SNEGSKA (reference sequence). There are 17 residues in the CDR3. The CDR3 spells CSARDYGGGLMTGELFF. The CDR3 bases are TGCAGTGCTAGAGATTACGGGGGAGGGCTTATGACCGGGGAGCTGTTTTTT.

J is TRBJ1-2 and V is TRBV7-9, with unresolved D. The CDR3 totals 14 residues. Germline lookup yields CDR1 SEHNR and CDR2 FQNEAQ (reference sequence). V was trimmed by 5 bases and J by 1 base, leaving 11 bases between them. The CDR3 region is CASSRTGYNYGYTF. For the CDR3, the DNA is TGTGCCAGCAGCCGGACGGGTTATAACTATGGCTACACCTTC.

V is TRBV15 and J is TRBJ2-1; the D gene is possibly TRBD1 (6 bases). V was trimmed by 0 bases and J by 8 bases, leaving 11 bases between them. CDR3 size: 14 residues. The germline V gene encodes CDR1 LNHNV and CDR2 YYDKDF (reference sequence). As DNA, the CDR3 is TGTGCCACCAGCAGAGATCGTTCAGGGGATGAGCAGTTCTTC. Amino acids: CATSRDRSGDEQFF.

This chain joins TRBV5-1 and TRBJ2-1; D is possibly TRBD1 (5 bases). There are 13 residues in the CDR3. Trimming left V 7 bases short and J 5 bases short, with 13 bases between. Looked up from germline, CDR1 is SGHRS and CDR2 is YFSETQ. The CDR3 DNA follows: TGCGCCAGCGAGGATCTGACAGACAATGAGCAGTTCTTC. Translating gives CASEDLTDNEQFF.

This clonotype showed up just once. The chain recombines TRBV29-1 with TRBJ2-1, with 7 bases aligning to TRBD2. With V trimmed by 2 bases and J by 7 bases, 5 bases remained unmatched. In germline, CDR1 is SQVTM, CDR2 ANQGSEA. The CDR3 has 13 amino acids. The CDR3 loop is CSVETASGNEQFF. CDR3 DNA sequence: TGCAGCGTTGAAACGGCTAGCGGAAATGAGCAGTTCTTC.

This chain uses TRBV15 with TRBJ1-4; D not resolved. Germline CDR1 reads LNHNV; CDR2 reads YYDKDF (reference sequence). The CDR3 consists of 15 residues. V lost 0 bases and J lost 8, with 13 bases in between. The CDR3 loop is CATSRDGVNDEKLFF. DNA for the CDR3: TGTGCCACCAGCAGAGATGGTGTGAATGACGAAAAACTGTTTTTT.

This rearrangement joins TRBV3-1 to TRBJ1-4; D possibly corresponds to TRBD1 (5 bases). Trimming removed 2 bases at V and 5 bases at J, with 12 bases between. Germline V lookup: CDR1 LGHDT, CDR2 YNNKEL (reference sequence). This CDR3 has 15 residues. Written as DNA, the CDR3 is TGTGCCAGCAGCCAAAGGGGAGCATCGAATGAAAAACTGTTTTTT. This codes for CASSQRGASNEKLFF.

The chain combines TRBV24-1 with TRBJ2-1; 12 nucleotides agree with TRBD2. Trimming took 11 bases from V and 5 from J; bases not matched to a gene: 3. Looked up from germline, CDR1 is KGHDR and CDR2 is SFDVKD. This CDR3 contains 13 residues. In DNA, the CDR3 is TGTGCCAGTCGGACTAGCGGGGACAATGAGCAGTTCTTC. This translates into CASRTSGDNEQFF.

The chain uses TRBV7-3 and TRBJ2-1; TRBD2 agrees at 8 bases. The CDR3 totals 14 residues. Germline trimming cut 3 bases from V and 4 bases from J; bases unmatched to any gene: 2. Germline CDR1 SGHTA, CDR2 FQGTGA. The CDR3 DNA reads as TGTGCCAGCAGCTTGTCTAGCGGGTACAATGAGCAGTTCTTC. Its protein product is CASSLSSGYNEQFF.

This clonotype was seen once. The CDR3 DNA reads as TGCAGTGCAGGAGGCGGCCGGGCCTACGAGCAGTACTTC. It translates to CSAGGGRAYEQYF. This rearrangement joins TRBV20-1 to TRBJ2-7, with D possibly matching TRBD2 (5 bases). CDR1 and CDR2 (germline): DFQATT, SNEGSKA (reference sequence). This CDR3 spans 13 amino acids. V gave up 6 bases and J gave up 2 bases, with 14 bases separating them.